These 8 T cell receptor beta chains originate from one sample sequenced in a study of blood T cell repertoires in COVID-19. Libraries were prepared by immunoSEQ multiplex PCR; TCRdb keeps only in-frame clonotypes and omits some of them. The sample shows more than 300,000 clones, roughly 86% of them seen only once. Sequenced material: peripheral blood. The origin of the receptors is a woman aged 70-85 years with COVID-19, enrolled during active disease.

CDR3 bases: TGTGCCAGCATCCTGTCCGGGACTAGCGGATTCTACGAGCAGTACTTC. It is translated as CASILSGTSGFYEQYF. This chain joins TRBV7-2 and TRBJ2-7; 11 bases line up with TRBD2. The CDR3 is 16 amino acids. CDR1 SGHTA and CDR2 FQGNSA come from the germline V gene. V was pared by 7 bases and J by 3 bases, with 11 bases of the junction left unmatched.

The V call is TRBV29-1, the J call TRBJ2-7; D possibly corresponds to TRBD1 (5 bases). Germline V gives CDR1 SQVTM, CDR2 ANQGSEA. Trimming took off 2 bases at V and 4 bases at J, with 6 bases between the two ends. The length of the CDR3 is 11 residues. CDR3 sequence reads: CSVEQGYEQYF. The CDR3 DNA reads as TGCAGCGTTGAACAGGGATACGAGCAGTACTTC.

The gene calls are TRBV24-1 and TRBJ1-6, with 8 bases lining up with TRBD1. Germline V gene lookup returns CDR1 KGHDR and CDR2 SFDVKD. The CDR3 totals 14 residues. Losses at the gene ends were 6 bases for V and 7 bases for J; bases not matched to a gene: 4. The DNA for the CDR3 is TGTGCCACCAGTTCGCGACAGGGGAATTCACCCCTCCACTTT. Translated, it gives CATSSRQGNSPLHF.

J is TRBJ1-5 and V is TRBV2; no clear D. Germline-derived CDR1 and CDR2 are SNHLY and FYNNEI. The CDR3 is 14 residues long. V lost 5 bases and J lost 5, with 13 bases in between. This CDR3 reads CASSPTGVDQPQHF. CDR3 nucleotides: TGTGCCAGCAGTCCGACCGGGGTCGATCAGCCCCAGCATTTT.

The CDR3 DNA reads TGTGCCAGCACTGGGGGGGGGACCACAGATACGCAGTATTTT. Translation gives CASTGGGTTDTQYF. The chain combines TRBV4-2 with TRBJ2-3; TRBD2 matches 7 bases. In germline, CDR1 is LGHNA, CDR2 YNFKEQ. This CDR3 region has 14 residues. Trimming cost V 7 bases and J 2 bases; bases outside gene matches: 6.

The chain combines TRBV5-4 with TRBJ2-3, with 11 bases aligning to TRBD2. CDR3 length equals 15 residues. Per germline, CDR1 SGHNT and CDR2 YYREEE (reference sequence). V trimming: 2 bases; J trimming: 6 bases; junction bases outside the gene matches: 5. Here the CDR3 reads CASSFGASGGDTQYF. The CDR3 region has the DNA TGTGCCAGCAGCTTCGGCGCTAGCGGGGGGGATACGCAGTATTTT.

The CDR3 DNA reads TGTGCCACCCGCTCTGGGGCCAACGTCCTGACTTTC. As protein: CATRSGANVLTF. V gene TRBV10-3 combines with J gene TRBJ2-6, with D uncertain. Looked up from germline, CDR1 is ENHRY and CDR2 is SYGVKD. This CDR3 spans 12 amino acids. Trimming removed 10 bases from V and 0 bases from J, with 4 bases in between.

DNA for the CDR3: TGTGCCACCAGTGATTCGAAGTGGACAGCCAACTATGGCTACACCTTC. Translated, it gives CATSDSKWTANYGYTF. The chain uses TRBV24-1 and TRBJ1-2; perhaps TRBD1 as D (6 bases). The ends were cut back, 2 bases at V and 2 bases at J, with 14 bases in the middle. This CDR3 is 16 amino acids long. In germline, CDR1 is KGHDR, CDR2 SFDVKD.